Below, 19 T cell receptor beta chains from the same sample are listed, as sequenced in a study of T-cell reconstitution after alpha-beta-depleted transplantation in children (dated by TCRdb to about 2016). What this sample's treatment or condition label stands for: allogeneic hematopoietic cell transplantation with graft depleted of TCRalphabeta T cells and CD19 B cells. Libraries were built with PCR. The data were produced on an Illumina HiSeq 2500. To normalize quantification of the TCRbeta repertoire, the TCR libraries were built with molecular barcoding that relied on unique molecular identifiers. TCRdb trimmed the raw reads at Q25, called clones with MiXCR and kept productive beta chains. Each record represents a unique CDR3 protein, reported with the most common genes and DNA among its rows. The sample data list under 300,000 distinct CDR3 sequences, and 11% of these were observed just once. The ten most abundant clones make up less than 25% of the sample.

The starting material was peripheral blood, obtained 180 days after TCRalphabeta/CD19-depleted stem cell transplant. These receptors all come from a male patient between 2 and 10 years old who had a stem cell transplant for chronic granulomatous disease, so the T cells may come from the graft donor.

In this sample, this clonotype turned up once. A much larger clonotype is one base distant, so this may be a read error. The chain joins TRBV7-4 to TRBJ2-3; a weak D match, TRBD1 (5 bases). This CDR3 is built from 16 residues. The germline gives CDR1 SGHVT, CDR2 SQSDAQ. The CDR3 loop is CACSEAPVRGTDTQYF. CDR3 nucleotides: TGTGCCTGCAGCGAAGCCCCTGTCAGGGGCACAGATACGCAGTATTTT.

Comments on this clonotype: The CDR3 end shows no conserved phenylalanine or tryptophan, and so a read error is likely. The gene calls are TRBV20-1 and TRBJ2-7, with TRBD2 matching 7 bases. Trimming at V came to 0 bases and at J to 2 bases, leaving 4 bases not matched to a gene. The CDR3 totals 14 residues. Germline CDR1 is DFQATT and CDR2 is SNEGSKA (reference sequence). CDR3 DNA: TGCAGTGCTAGAGATCCTAGCGGCCCCTACGAGCAGTACCTC. This encodes CSARDPSGPYEQYL.

This clonotype has ten or more counts. The chain joins TRBV15 to TRBJ1-2; 7 bases are a match to TRBD1. CDR1 LNHNV and CDR2 YYDKDF come from the germline V gene (reference sequence). The V and J ends lost 1 base and 5 bases, in that order; junction bases with no gene match: 4. This CDR3 has 14 amino acids. The CDR3 DNA follows: TGTGCCACCAGCAGAGGGGACAGACTTTATGGCTACACCTTC. Protein product: CATSRGDRLYGYTF.

This clonotype has a count of ten or more. The J gene is TRBJ1-4, the V gene TRBV20-1; D is perhaps TRBD1 (6 bases). V gave up 5 bases and J gave up 0 bases, with 10 bases separating them. Per the germline V gene, CDR1 is DFQATT and CDR2 is SNEGSKA (reference sequence). This CDR3 is built from 14 residues. The CDR3 loop is CSAPTGATNEKLFF. The CDR3 nucleotides are TGCAGTGCTCCGACAGGTGCAACTAATGAAAAACTGTTTTTT.

This clonotype was seen ten or more times. This chain links TRBV20-1 with TRBJ2-1, with D possibly TRBD2 on 7 matching bases. With 6 bases removed from V and 6 bases from J, the gap between germline ends came to 24 bases. Germline values: CDR1 DFQATT, CDR2 SNEGSKA (reference sequence). This CDR3 has 16 residues. This CDR3 reads CSAPHPGRGTSNEQFF. DNA for the CDR3: TGCAGTGCCCCACACCCTGGGCGGGGGACAAGCAATGAGCAGTTCTTC.

In its sample, this clonotype was seen many times. J is TRBJ2-4 and V is TRBV7-2; 11 nucleotides align to TRBD2. The junction had 14 bases not matched to a gene; V was cut back by 0 bases and J by 10 bases. There are 18 residues in the CDR3. Germline assignment: CDR1 SGHTA and CDR2 FQGNSA. CDR3 protein: CASSLAAGLAELRAIQYF. CDR3 nucleotide sequence: TGTGCCAGCAGCTTAGCTGCGGGACTAGCGGAGTTACGGGCTATTCAGTACTTC.

To note about this clonotype: A clone one base away is much larger, so this may be a read error. The chain employs TRBV3-1 and TRBJ2-1; no clear D gene. The germline gives CDR1 LGHDT, CDR2 YNNKEL (reference sequence). V was cut by 3 bases and J by 5 bases, with 20 bases left in between. This CDR3 comprises 17 residues. The DNA of the CDR3 is TGTGCCAGCAGCCACCATTGGGGTCAAAGGAGCAACAATGAGCAGTTCTTC. Translation: CASSHHWGQRSNNEQFF.

The table lists this clonotype with many counts. V gene TRBV20-1 combines with J gene TRBJ2-1; D is unresolved. The CDR3 loop spans 15 amino acids. Germline CDR1 is DFQATT and CDR2 is SNEGSKA (reference sequence). The V and J ends lost 0 bases and 8 bases respectively, with 17 bases between them. CDR3 nucleotide sequence: TGCAGTGCTAGAGATACCCTTAGAGGTTTCCATGAGCAGTTCTTC. The encoded protein is CSARDTLRGFHEQFF.

The table lists this clonotype with many counts. The chain combines TRBV29-1 with TRBJ2-3, with 8 bases identical to TRBD1. The V gene's germline CDR1 is SQVTM and CDR2 ANQGSEA. V shed 4 bases and J 3 bases; nucleotides not matched to a gene: 0. The CDR3 extends over 12 amino acids. The CDR3 region has the DNA TGCAGCGTTGGACAGGGGACAGATACGCAGTATTTT. Translated: CSVGQGTDTQYF.

This clonotype came up many times. The chain is built from TRBV19 and TRBJ1-2, with 7 bases identical to TRBD1. With 6 bases clipped from V and 4 bases from J, the junction kept 5 bases outside the gene matches. In germline, CDR1 is LNHDA, CDR2 SQIVND (reference sequence). There are 13 residues in the CDR3. CDR3 region: CASRSDRAYGYTF. The CDR3 region has the DNA TGTGCCAGTAGGAGTGACAGGGCCTATGGCTACACCTTC.

There are many counts of this clonotype. This rearrangement joins TRBV4-2 to TRBJ2-7; maybe TRBD2 (5 bases). CDR3 length equals 13 residues. Germline V lookup: CDR1 LGHNA, CDR2 YNFKEQ. Trimming pared 2 bases from V and 2 bases from J, leaving 7 bases between. The CDR3 loop is CASSQTGTYEQYF. DNA for the CDR3: TGTGCCAGCAGCCAAACCGGGACCTACGAGCAGTACTTC.

A remark on this clonotype: Being one base from a much bigger clone, this may be a read error. The rearrangement links TRBV4-1 to TRBJ2-2; D remains unclear. The V and J ends lost 4 bases and 6 bases respectively, with 12 bases between them. This CDR3 contains 14 residues. Germline assignment: CDR1 MGHRA and CDR2 YSYEKL. The CDR3 loop is CASSPGLASGELFF. CDR3 nucleotide sequence: TGCGCCAGCAGCCCAGGCCTCGCCTCCGGGGAGCTGTTTTTT.

This clonotype was seen at least ten times. Given the absence of the conserved phenylalanine or tryptophan at the CDR3 end, a read error is likely. The DNA is omitted, as the CDR3 cannot be located on it reliably, and the CDR3 follows TCRdb's listing. The chain is built from TRBV24-1 and TRBJ2-1; TRBD2, as called in the table, went unchecked against the DNA. The CDR3 is made up of 10 amino acids, end residues included. Germline V lookup: CDR1 KGHDR, CDR2 SFDVKD. The CDR3 reads CANRLAGENI.

The table lists this clonotype with many counts. The chain is built from TRBV20-1 and TRBJ2-5, with a weak D call TRBD2 (6 bases). The V and J ends lost 6 bases and 2 bases respectively, with 10 bases between them. The CDR3 spans 12 residues. Germline CDR1 and CDR2: DFQATT and SNEGSKA (reference sequence). The CDR3 bases are TGCAGTGCCGGGAGCTTACAAGAGACCCAGTACTTC. This codes for CSAGSLQETQYF.

This rearrangement joins TRBV29-1 to TRBJ2-1, with TRBD2 matching over 12 bases. Germline loops: CDR1 SQVTM, CDR2 ANQGSEA. V shed 6 bases and J 3 bases; nucleotides not matched to a gene: 6. This CDR3 has 15 amino acids. The CDR3 DNA sequence: TGCAGCGTAACTAGCGGGAGGCCCTTCTACAATGAGCAGTTCTTC. Its protein is CSVTSGRPFYNEQFF.

This clonotype was seen at least ten times. The chain recombines TRBV5-6 with TRBJ2-1, with D maybe TRBD1 (5 bases). There are 15 residues in the CDR3. Germline CDR1 and CDR2: SGHDT and YYEEEE. Trimming stripped 1 base from V and 5 bases from J, with 13 bases between. DNA for the CDR3: TGTGCCAGCAGCTTGCCAGGGAATTTACACAATGAGCAGTTCTTC. It codes for CASSLPGNLHNEQFF. Variable domain in full (rest from reference TRBV5-6 and TRBJ2-1): DAGVTQSPTHLIKTRGQQVTLRCSPKSGHDTVSWYQQALGQGPQFIFQYYEEEERQRGNFPDRFSGHQFPNYSSELNVNALLLGDSALYLCASSLPGNLHNEQFFGPGTRLTVL.

The V and J genes are TRBV6-2 or TRBV6-3 and TRBJ2-7, with 9 bases fitting TRBD1. CDR3 length: 12 amino acids. Unmatched junction bases numbered 1, after V lost 8 bases and J lost 2 bases. Germline V gene lookup returns CDR1 MNHEY and CDR2 SVGEGT. The CDR3 coding sequence is TGTGCCAGCGGGACAGGGACCTACGAGCAGTACTTC. Its translation is CASGTGTYEQYF.

This clonotype was seen at least ten times. J is TRBJ2-5 and V is TRBV3-1; maybe TRBD2 (5 bases). This CDR3 has 17 amino acids. Trimming removed 0 bases at V and 3 bases at J, with 17 bases between. The V gene's germline CDR1 is LGHDT and CDR2 YNNKEL (reference sequence). CDR3 amino acids: CASSQDRELRTKETQYF. DNA for the CDR3: TGTGCCAGCAGCCAAGATCGGGAACTACGAACTAAAGAGACCCAGTACTTC.

At least ten counts were recorded for this clonotype. The rearrangement links TRBV7-2 to TRBJ2-2, with 9 bases that match TRBD1. This CDR3 has 14 amino acids. Germline V lookup: CDR1 SGHTA, CDR2 FQGNSA. Germline trimming cut 5 bases from V and 6 bases from J; bases unmatched to any gene: 4. The CDR3 loop is CASSLDRGAGELFF. The CDR3 DNA follows: TGTGCCAGCAGCCTAGACAGGGGGGCCGGGGAGCTGTTTTTT.